The text below deals with one TCR beta chain. In its sample, this clonotype was seen many times. Its antigen is still unknown. Base qualities were left out, and no much larger clone turns up one base away. The TCR beta CDR3 regions were amplified from the RNA transcripts. For the first round of RT-PCR on the TCR CDR3, the HTBI primer set was used together with the Qiagen OneStep RT-PCR kit. Libraries were constructed in a second round of multiplex PCR, after which size selection and purification were carried out. Paired-end sequencing of the libraries was performed with 100 bp reads on an Illumina HiSeq2000. As for the authors' bioinformatics: SOAPnuke was used to process the raw data, with reads discarded if the reads contained adapters or uncalled bases, had a mean Phred below 15, or lacked an exact constant-primer or identifier match. COPE v1.2.5 was used to merge the high-quality paired reads, and each unique nucleotide sequence was defined as a clonotype. MiTCR v1.1 was used to align the clonotypes against IMGT TRBV, TRBD and TRBJ reference segments. The analysis was restricted to V-J combinations with a frequency above 0.0001, which together covered about 99% of the repertoires. The TCS score was defined as F50 (clonal expansion) divided by E x V (chaos), with BLOSUM62-based TCRdist calculated between CDR3 peptides within each V-J. Welch's t-statistics and random forest reduced around 510 V-J features to roughly 13, which were used in a naive Bayes classifier (R e1071). TCRdb trimmed the raw reads at Q25, called clones with MiXCR and kept productive beta chains. Each CDR3 protein appears once, grouped with its most common genes and DNA. The V and J calls, along with clone size, are taken from TCRdb and not from the paper's own processing. In this sample the table shows about 480,000 distinct CDR3 sequences, approximately 15% of which occur a single time. About a sixth of the sample lies in the top ten.

This entry comes from a study of T cells in Graves' hyperthyroidism and ophthalmopathy (dated 2019 in TCRdb). For the study in its entirety: Peripheral blood samples were taken at initial diagnosis, before any treatment was given. To identify TCR V-J signatures that set the groups apart, the researchers used a discovery cohort of 90 to 100 patients, made up of around 42 with Graves' ophthalmopathy and about 59 with stable Graves' hyperthyroidism. Whether ophthalmopathy could be predicted prospectively was tested in an independent validation cohort made up of roughly 19 hyperthyroidism patients plus 17 patients who later progressed to ophthalmopathy. For training and testing, the 100 or so patients in the discovery cohort were randomly divided in a 7:3 ratio. Thyroid tissue and blood T-cell repertoires from six Graves' hyperthyroidism patients were also compared in the study. Following sampling, methimazole starting at 30 mg daily was given to hyperthyroidism patients, and high-dose intravenous methylprednisolone was given to ophthalmopathy patients. The paper reports TCR Vbeta CDR3 sequencing of some 140 peripheral blood samples: 43 ophthalmopathy, about 75 hyperthyroidism and roughly 17 progressor patients. Points the paper makes about the study in general: In cross-validation, a model built on a 13 V-J signature told ophthalmopathy apart from stable hyperthyroidism with about 90% sensitivity and approximately 84% specificity, and in testing the same model reached 80%/75%. During validation, the model predicted progression to ophthalmopathy a median of about 6.5 months ahead of onset, with approximately 70% sensitivity and 72.22% specificity. No statistical method was used to set the sample size in advance, and investigators knew the group allocation. Blood samples also contained most of the expanded thyroid clonotypes (frequency above 0.001), which suggests that blood repertoires may reflect thyroid immune responses.

A patient counted as having stable Graves' hyperthyroidism if no progression to ophthalmopathy occurred over 18 months of follow-up. Hyperthyroidism patients were aged 18 to 65 years and newly diagnosed, with disease duration of less than 2 months. Exclusion was applied to patients with uncontrolled infections, other autoimmune diseases, pregnancy or lactation. Clinical symptoms, serum thyroxine and TRAb, thyroid ultrasound, and orbital computed tomography formed the basis for the diagnoses. PBMCs were isolated from about 9.2 ml of fresh peripheral blood by Ficoll-Paque density gradient centrifugation. Total RNA was extracted using Trizol reagent, and RNA quality was assessed on an Agilent 2100 Bioanalyzer. CDR1 and CDR2 are read off the germline V gene as SGDLS and YYNGEE. Trimming removed 2 bases from V and 6 bases from J, leaving 9 bases between the germline ends. The CDR3 holds 13 amino acids from the cysteine to the phenylalanine. The CDR3 DNA has 39 bases and is translated from base 1.

Specimen: blood. This TCR came from a woman under 30 with Graves' hyperthyroidism. The rearrangement joined TRBV9 to TRBJ2-1, and the D gene may be TRBD1, 6 bases matching. The CDR3 sequence is CASSVGQLNEQFF. The DNA is TGTGCCAGCAGCGTTGGACAGCTCAATGAGCAGTTCTTC.